This TCR beta chain was captured in a study of blood T cell repertoires in COVID-19. Study background: Acute-phase and convalescent COVID-19 samples originated in the United States, Italy and Spain.

The CDR3 sequence is 15 residues long. Germline V gene data show CDR1 as KGHSH and CDR2 as LQKENI. V shed 2 bases and J shed 10 bases, with 18 bases lying between them. As handled by the study authors: Quantification of nucleated cells was approximated via reference gene primer amplification. The table came from immunoSEQ multiplex PCR; TCRdb's copy has only in-frame clones and leaves some out. That table supplies the V and J calls and clone size; D and trimming were determined from the DNA. Among about 240,000 clones listed, roughly 80% were seen once. The TCR was taken from a woman older than 75 with acute or convalescent COVID-19. Sequenced: peripheral blood. The V and J genes are TRBV18 and TRBJ1-5; no clear D gene. The CDR3 DNA follows: TGTGCCAGCTCACCAAGTGAAAACCTGGGAGCACCCCAGCATTTT. Translation: CASSPSENLGAPQHF.